This TCR beta chain derives from a study of T cell repertoires in cytomegalovirus infection (dated by TCRdb to about 2019). About the investigation overall: The peptide stimulations were aimed at well-studied HLA-B-restricted epitopes as well as recently identified HLA-C-restricted CMV epitopes, whose presentation resists viral immunomodulation. The HLA type of each donor mattered for the analysis, because public TCR beta signatures pointed to carriage of CMV infection along with the matching HLA type. Study-wide findings and limitations: In the ex vivo response, HLA-C-restricted CMV-specific TCR beta clonotypes were dominant, and in two of eight donors the single most frequent clonotype came from this HLA-C-restricted group. In both this cohort and an independent roughly 350-donor cohort, the cumulative frequency of public TCR beta family members distinguished carriers of CMV infection plus the relevant HLA type.

Per the germline V gene (reference sequence), LNHDA is the CDR1 and SQIVND is the CDR2. Including the terminal cysteine and phenylalanine, the CDR3 comprises 17 residues. Only the CDR3 portion is preserved as DNA: 51 bases, with reading frame beginning at the first base. V lost 5 bases and J lost 5 bases, and the count of bases not matched to a germline gene is 13. Taken with the paper, the label for treatment or condition translates to: in vitro stimulation with specific CMV peptide epitopes to enrich CMV-specific T cells. The instrument was an Illumina HiSeq 1500. The public reads were reanalyzed by TCRdb: fastp trimming at Q25, MiXCR alignment, in-frame beta chains only. Identical CDR3 proteins give one entry, which carries the most common genes and DNA. The sample table lists 700,000 to 850,000 distinct CDR3 sequences, over 25% of them with a count of one. The top ten constitute 9.5% to 15% of the sample.

Only one count was recorded for this clonotype. Its recognized antigen is unknown. No much larger clone exists at a distance of one base, and base qualities are not known. A single read makes a weak case. The input for sequencing was cultured CD8+ T cells from PBMCs, taken from culture after CMV antigen stimulation. The receptor comes from a human donor in good health (CMV status not recorded). Some clones in this sample may be carry-over from other donors' samples. The chain is made from TRBV19 and TRBJ1-1, and 11 junctional nucleotides match TRBD1. The CDR3 region has the sequence CASSPIGQGAKRTEAFF. The DNA reads as follows: TGTGCCAGTAGTCCCATCGGACAGGGGGCGAAGAGAACTGAAGCTTTCTTT. The entire variable domain, with the stretches around the CDR3 drawn from the reference TRBV19 and TRBJ1-1 proteins, is DGGITQSPKYLFRKEGQNVTLSCEQNLNHDAMYWYRQDPGQGLRLIYYSQIVNDFQKGDIAEGYSVSREKKESFPLTVTSAQKNPTAFYLCASSPIGQGAKRTEAFFGQGTRLTVV.